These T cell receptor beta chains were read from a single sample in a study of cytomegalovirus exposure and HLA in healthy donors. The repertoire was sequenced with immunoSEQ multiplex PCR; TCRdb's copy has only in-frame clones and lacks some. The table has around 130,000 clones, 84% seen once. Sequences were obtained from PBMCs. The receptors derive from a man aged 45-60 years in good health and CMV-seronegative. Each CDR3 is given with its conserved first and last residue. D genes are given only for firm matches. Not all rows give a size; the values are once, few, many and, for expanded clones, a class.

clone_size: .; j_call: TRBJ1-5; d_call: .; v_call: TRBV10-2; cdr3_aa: CASSESRFESNQPQHF; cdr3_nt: TGCGCCAGCAGTGAGTCGAGGTTCGAGAGCAATCAGCCCCAGCATTTT
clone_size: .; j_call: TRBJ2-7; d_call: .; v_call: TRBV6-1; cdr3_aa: CATLTTLYEQYF; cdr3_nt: TGTGCCACCCTAACCACGCTCTACGAGCAGTACTTC
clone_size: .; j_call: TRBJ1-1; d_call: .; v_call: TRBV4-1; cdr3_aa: CASSKSGHLNTEAFF; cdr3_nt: TGCGCCAGCAGCAAAAGTGGACATCTGAACACTGAAGCTTTCTTT
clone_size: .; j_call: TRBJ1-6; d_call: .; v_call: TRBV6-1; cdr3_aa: CASSEERDSYNSPLHF; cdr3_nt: TGTGCCAGCAGTGAAGAGAGGGATTCCTATAATTCACCCCTCCACTTT
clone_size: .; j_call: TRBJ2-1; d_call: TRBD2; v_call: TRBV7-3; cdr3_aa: CASSPLGAGGLDEQFF; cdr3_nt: TGTGCCAGCAGCCCTCTGGGAGCGGGGGGGCTCGATGAGCAGTTCTTC
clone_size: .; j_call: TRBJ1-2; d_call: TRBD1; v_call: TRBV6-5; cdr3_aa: CASSYYTGGPFGYTF; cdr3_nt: TGTGCCAGCAGTTACTACACAGGGGGCCCCTTTGGCTACACCTTC
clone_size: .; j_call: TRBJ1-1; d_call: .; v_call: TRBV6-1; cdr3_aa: CASRVTGYTEAFF; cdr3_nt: TGTGCCAGCAGGGTAACAGGATACACTGAAGCTTTCTTT
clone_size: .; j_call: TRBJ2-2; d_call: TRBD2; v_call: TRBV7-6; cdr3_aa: CASSTTSGANTGELFF; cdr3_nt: TGTGCCAGCAGCACGACTAGCGGGGCGAACACCGGGGAGCTGTTTTTT
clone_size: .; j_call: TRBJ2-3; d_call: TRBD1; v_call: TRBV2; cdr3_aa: CASSLQGVAGTQYF; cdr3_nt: TGTGCCAGCAGCCTACAGGGGGTCGCTGGTACGCAGTATTTT
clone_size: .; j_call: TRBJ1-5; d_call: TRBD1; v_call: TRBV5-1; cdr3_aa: CASSLRQGDQPQHF; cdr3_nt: TGCGCCAGCAGCTTAAGACAGGGTGATCAGCCCCAGCATTTT
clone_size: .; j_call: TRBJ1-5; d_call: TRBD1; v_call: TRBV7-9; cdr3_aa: CASSSDRENQPQHF; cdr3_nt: TGTGCCAGCAGCTCTGACAGGGAAAATCAGCCCCAGCATTTT
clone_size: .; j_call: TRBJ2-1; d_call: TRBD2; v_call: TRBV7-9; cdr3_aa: CASSEIAGSQFF; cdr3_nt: TGTGCCAGCAGCGAAATAGCGGGGTCGCAGTTCTTC
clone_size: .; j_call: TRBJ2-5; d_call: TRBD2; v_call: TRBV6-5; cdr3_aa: CASSYQGLARQETQYF; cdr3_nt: TGTGCCAGCAGCTACCAGGGACTAGCGCGCCAAGAGACCCAGTACTTC
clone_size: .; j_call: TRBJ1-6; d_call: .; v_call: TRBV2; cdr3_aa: CASRREVGSPLHF; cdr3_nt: TGTGCCAGCAGGCGGGAGGTTGGTTCACCCCTCCACTTT
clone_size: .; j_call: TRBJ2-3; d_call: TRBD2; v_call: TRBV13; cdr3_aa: CASSPRRGGPTDTQYF; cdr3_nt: TGTGCCAGCAGCCCCCGGCGGGGGGGCCCCACAGATACGCAGTATTTT
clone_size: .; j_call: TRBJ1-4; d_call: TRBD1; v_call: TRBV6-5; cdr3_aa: CASSLLRTGLVEKLFF; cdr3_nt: TGTGCCAGCAGTTTACTACGGACAGGGTTAGTGGAAAAACTGTTTTTT
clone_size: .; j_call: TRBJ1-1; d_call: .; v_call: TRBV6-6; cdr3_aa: CASTRHAPEAFF; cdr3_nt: TGTGCCAGCACCCGACATGCCCCTGAAGCTTTCTTT
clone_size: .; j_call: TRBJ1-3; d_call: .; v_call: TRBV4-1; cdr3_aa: CASSQDLGGSGGRNTIYF; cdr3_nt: TGCGCCAGCAGCCAAGATCTGGGTGGATCGGGTGGTAGGAACACCATATATTTT
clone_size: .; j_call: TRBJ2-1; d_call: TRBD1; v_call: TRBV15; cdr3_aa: CATSRLRDRGDEQFF; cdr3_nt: TGTGCCACCAGCAGGCTCCGGGACAGGGGAGATGAGCAGTTCTTC
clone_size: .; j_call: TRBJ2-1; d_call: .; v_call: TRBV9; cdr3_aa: CASSAGTQYNEQFF; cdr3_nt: TGTGCCAGCAGCGCCGGGACTCAATACAATGAGCAGTTCTTC
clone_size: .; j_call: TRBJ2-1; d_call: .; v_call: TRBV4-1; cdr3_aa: CASSQDSNDEQFF; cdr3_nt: TGCGCCAGCAGCCAAGATTCTAACGATGAGCAGTTCTTC
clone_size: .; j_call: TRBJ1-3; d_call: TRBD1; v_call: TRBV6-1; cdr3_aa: CASSEVVTGGGLGNTIYF; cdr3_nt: TGTGCCAGCAGTGAAGTCGTGACTGGAGGGGGCCTTGGAAACACCATATATTTT
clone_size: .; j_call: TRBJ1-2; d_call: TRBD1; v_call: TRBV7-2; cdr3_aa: CASSMDRAIYGYTF; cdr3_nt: TGTGCCAGCAGCATGGACAGGGCCATCTATGGCTACACCTTC
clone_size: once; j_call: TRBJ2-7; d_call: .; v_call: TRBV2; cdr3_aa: CASSDGRVLVDWYEQYF; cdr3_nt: TGTGCCAGCAGTGACGGTCGGGTGCTAGTAGACTGGTACGAGCAGTACTTC
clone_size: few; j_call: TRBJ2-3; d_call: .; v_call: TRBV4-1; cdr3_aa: CASSQDQNTDTQYF; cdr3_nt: TGCGCCAGCAGCCAAGATCAGAACACAGATACGCAGTATTTT
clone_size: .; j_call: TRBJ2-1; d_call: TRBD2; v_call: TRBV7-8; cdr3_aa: CASSLASGGSYNEQFF; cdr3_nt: TGTGCCAGCAGCTTAGCTAGCGGGGGGTCCTACAATGAGCAGTTCTTC
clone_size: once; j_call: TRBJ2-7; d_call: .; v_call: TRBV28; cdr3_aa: CASSSLLRYEQYF; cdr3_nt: TGTGCCAGCAGTTCCCTTTTGAGGTACGAGCAGTACTTC
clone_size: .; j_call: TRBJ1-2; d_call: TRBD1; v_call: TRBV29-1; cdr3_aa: CSVRQGDDYGYTF; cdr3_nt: TGCAGCGTCCGACAGGGTGACGACTATGGCTACACCTTC
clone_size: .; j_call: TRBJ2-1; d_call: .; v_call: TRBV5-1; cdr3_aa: CASSLAENSYNEQFF; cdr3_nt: TGCGCCAGCAGCTTGGCGGAGAACTCCTACAATGAGCAGTTCTTC
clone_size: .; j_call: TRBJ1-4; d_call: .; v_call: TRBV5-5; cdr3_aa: CASQPGVRSEKLFF; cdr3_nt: TGTGCCAGCCAACCCGGGGTGAGAAGTGAAAAACTGTTTTTT
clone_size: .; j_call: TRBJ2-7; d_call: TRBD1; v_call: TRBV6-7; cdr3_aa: CASSAGRSTGLTSFYEQYF; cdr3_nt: TGTGCCAGCAGTGCAGGAAGATCGACAGGGCTTACGTCGTTCTACGAGCAGTACTTC
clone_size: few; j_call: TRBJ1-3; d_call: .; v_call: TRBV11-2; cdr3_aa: CASSSNADTIYF; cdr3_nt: TGTGCCAGCAGCTCGAACGCGGACACCATATATTTT
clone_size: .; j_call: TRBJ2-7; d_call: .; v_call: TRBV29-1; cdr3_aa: CSVGLTPGEQYF; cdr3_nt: TGCAGCGTTGGTCTGACTCCGGGCGAGCAGTACTTC
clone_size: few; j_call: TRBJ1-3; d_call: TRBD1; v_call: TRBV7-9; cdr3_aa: CASSPTGDRVFLGNTIYF; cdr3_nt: TGTGCCAGCAGCCCTACGGGGGACAGGGTTTTTCTTGGAAACACCATATATTTT
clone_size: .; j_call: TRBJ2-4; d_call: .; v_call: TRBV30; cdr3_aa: CAWSVTGEQYF; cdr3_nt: TGTGCCTGGAGTGTCACGGGGGAACAGTACTTC
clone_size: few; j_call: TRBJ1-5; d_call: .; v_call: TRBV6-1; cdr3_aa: CASSPGLHSNQPQHF; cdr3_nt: TGTGCCAGCAGTCCGGGACTCCATAGCAATCAGCCCCAGCATTTT
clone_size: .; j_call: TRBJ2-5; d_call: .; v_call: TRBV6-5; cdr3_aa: CASRPGTRETQYF; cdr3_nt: TGTGCCAGCAGACCGGGTACTAGAGAGACCCAGTACTTC
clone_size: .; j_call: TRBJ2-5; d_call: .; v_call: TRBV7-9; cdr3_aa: CASSPAKASGEGETQYF; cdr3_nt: TGTGCCAGCAGCCCCGCGAAGGCTTCAGGGGAAGGAGAGACCCAGTACTTC
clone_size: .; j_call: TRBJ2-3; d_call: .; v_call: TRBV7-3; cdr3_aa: CASSHPTDTQYF; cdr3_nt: TGTGCCAGCAGCCATCCCACAGATACGCAGTATTTT
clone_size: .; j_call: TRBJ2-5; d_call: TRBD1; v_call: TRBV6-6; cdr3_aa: CASGVQGVEETQYF; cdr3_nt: TGTGCCAGCGGGGTTCAGGGGGTAGAAGAGACCCAGTACTTC
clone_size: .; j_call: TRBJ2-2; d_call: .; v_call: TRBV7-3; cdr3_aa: CASSLSGGRTGELFF; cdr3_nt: TGTGCCAGCAGCTTATCCGGGGGGCGGACCGGGGAGCTGTTTTTT
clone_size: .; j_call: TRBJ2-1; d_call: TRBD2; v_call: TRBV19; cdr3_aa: CASRVTSGGAGEQFF; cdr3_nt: TGTGCCAGTAGAGTGACGAGCGGGGGGGCCGGGGAGCAGTTCTTC
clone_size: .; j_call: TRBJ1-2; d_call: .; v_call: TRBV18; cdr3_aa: CASTPDRLVSYGYTF; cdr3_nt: TGTGCCAGCACGCCGGACAGACTTGTGAGCTATGGCTACACCTTC
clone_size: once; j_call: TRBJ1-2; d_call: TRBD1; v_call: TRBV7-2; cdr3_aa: CASSLSGGLNYGYTF; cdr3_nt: TGTGCCAGCAGCCTCTCAGGGGGCCTTAACTATGGCTACACCTTC
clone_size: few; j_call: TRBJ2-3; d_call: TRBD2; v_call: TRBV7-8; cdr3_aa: CASRTSGGDTQYF; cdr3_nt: TGTGCCAGCAGAACTAGCGGGGGAGATACGCAGTATTTT
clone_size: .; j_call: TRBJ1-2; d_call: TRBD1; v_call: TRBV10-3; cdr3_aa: CAISESGQGAKGYTF; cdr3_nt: TGTGCCATCAGTGAATCAGGACAGGGGGCGAAAGGCTACACCTTC
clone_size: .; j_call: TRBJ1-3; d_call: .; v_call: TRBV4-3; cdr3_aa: CASSQDMSNTIYF; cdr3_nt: TGCGCCAGCAGCCAAGATATGAGCAACACCATATATTTT
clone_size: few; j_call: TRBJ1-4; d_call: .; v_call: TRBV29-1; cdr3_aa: CSARVDPATNEKLFF; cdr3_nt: TGCAGCGCCAGGGTGGACCCTGCAACTAATGAAAAACTGTTTTTT
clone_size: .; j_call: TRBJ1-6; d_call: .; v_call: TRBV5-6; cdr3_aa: CASSVGGAGPMDSPLHF; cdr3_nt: TGTGCCAGCAGCGTTGGCGGGGCGGGACCTATGGATTCACCCCTCCACTTT
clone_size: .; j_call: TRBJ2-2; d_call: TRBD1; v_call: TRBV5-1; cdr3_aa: CASRPAGGGTGELFF; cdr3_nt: TGCGCCAGCAGACCAGCAGGGGGCGGAACCGGGGAGCTGTTTTTT
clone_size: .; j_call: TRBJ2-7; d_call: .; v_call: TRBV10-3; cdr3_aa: CAISRGDGEQYF; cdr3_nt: TGTGCCATCAGCAGGGGGGACGGCGAGCAGTACTTC
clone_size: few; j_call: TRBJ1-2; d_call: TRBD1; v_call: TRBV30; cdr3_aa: CAWSVVGAGGKGYTF; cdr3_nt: TGTGCCTGGAGTGTGGTTGGGGCAGGGGGCAAAGGCTACACCTTC
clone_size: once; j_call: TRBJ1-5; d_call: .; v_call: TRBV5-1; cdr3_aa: CASTEGGGNQPQHF; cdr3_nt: TGCGCCAGCACAGAGGGAGGAGGCAATCAGCCCCAGCATTTT
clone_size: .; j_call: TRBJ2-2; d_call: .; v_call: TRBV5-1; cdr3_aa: CASGTGGNTGELFF; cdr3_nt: TGCGCCAGCGGCACAGGTGGGAACACCGGGGAGCTGTTTTTT
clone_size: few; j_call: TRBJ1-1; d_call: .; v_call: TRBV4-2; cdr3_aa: CASSQGGGSNTEAFF; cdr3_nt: TGTGCCAGCAGCCAAGGGGGGGGATCCAACACTGAAGCTTTCTTT